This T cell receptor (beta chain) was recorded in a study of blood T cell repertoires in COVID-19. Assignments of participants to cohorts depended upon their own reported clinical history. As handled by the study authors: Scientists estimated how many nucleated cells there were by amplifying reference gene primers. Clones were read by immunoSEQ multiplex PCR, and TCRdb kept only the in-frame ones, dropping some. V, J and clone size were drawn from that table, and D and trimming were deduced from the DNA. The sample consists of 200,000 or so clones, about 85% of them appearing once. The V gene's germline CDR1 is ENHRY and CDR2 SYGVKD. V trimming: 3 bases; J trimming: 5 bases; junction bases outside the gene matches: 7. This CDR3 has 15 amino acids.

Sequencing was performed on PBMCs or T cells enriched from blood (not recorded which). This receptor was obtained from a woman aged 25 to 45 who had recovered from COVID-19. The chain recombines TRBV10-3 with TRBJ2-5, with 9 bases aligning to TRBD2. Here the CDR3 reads CAISDQSGGPETQYF. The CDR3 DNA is TGTGCCATCAGTGACCAGAGCGGGGGGCCGGAGACCCAGTACTTC.